This TCR beta chain was captured in a study of regulatory T cells in long-lasting Graves disease. There are 15 residues in the CDR3. CDR1 and CDR2 from the germline V gene are SGHTA and FQGTGA. The V and J ends lost 5 bases and 0 bases respectively, with 13 bases between them. Sequencing libraries for TCR beta were prepared with iRepertoire HTBI primers and Arm-PCR of CDR3 regions. TCRdb passed the multiplex PCR reads through MiXCR, listing each CDR3 protein once. The sample shows approximately 440,000 distinct CDR3 sequences, around 15% of them seen only once. Time point indicated: newly diagnosed GD, antithyroid drugs for less than 3 months. Scientists built the TCR library using RNA that was extracted from PBMCs. The patient group derived from an endocrinology department in Xi'an, China. Notes on the study in general: Having only a small sample size may have limited accuracy.

This clonotype was detected many times. Its antigen is unknown. The same specimen was also included in a second study, on T cells in Graves' hyperthyroidism and ophthalmopathy. That paper adds: For Graves' hyperthyroidism to be stable, ophthalmopathy could not progress within 18 months. The majority of expanded thyroid clonotypes above 0.001 also appeared in blood.

The starting material was peripheral blood mononuclear cells (PBMCs), obtained at new diagnosis, from a patient treated with antithyroid drugs. This rearrangement joins TRBV7-3 to TRBJ1-1, with D possibly being TRBD1 (6 bases). This sequence was found in a man aged 35 to 55 with Graves disease. Here the CDR3 DNA reads TGTGCCAGCAGCCCACAGGGTACCCTGAACACTGAAGCTTTCTTT. Protein product: CASSPQGTLNTEAFF.